This T cell receptor beta chain was profiled in a study of shared clonotypes between healthy human individuals. For the study at large: The donors, a couple of women and three men, were aged 18 to 49.

The deep-level immunoSEQ assay was used. Repertoires were generated with immunoSEQ multiplex PCR, while TCRdb's copy carries only in-frame clones and drops some. The table has 2 million to 2.5 million clones, approximately 95% seen once. All donors qualified as healthy HIV-negative adults and had experienced no recent acute infections or vaccinations. Comment on this clone: Its antigen is not known.

The germline V and J ends were trimmed by 2 bases and 5 bases, with 10 bases remaining between them. The CDR3 runs to 14 residues. Germline V gene sequence: CDR1 SEHNR, CDR2 FQNEAQ (reference sequence). Study-wide results and limits: Incompleteness in sorted-subset sequencing, despite large depth, was shown by rarefaction.

The sequence was collected from a young man in good health. Material for sequencing was naive CD4+ T cells sorted from blood. Sample subset: CD45RA+ positively selected. The chain has TRBV7-9 and TRBJ2-1; D call uncertain. This CDR3 reads CASSLSRRDNEQFF. Written as DNA, the CDR3 is TGTGCCAGCAGCTTATCGCGACGGGACAATGAGCAGTTCTTC.